One sample yielded the 22 T cell receptor beta chains listed below, sequenced in a study of low-dose radiotherapy and immunotherapy resistance in tumors (dated by TCRdb to 2022 to 2024). The time point label of this sample denotes: after trial treatment. This specimen's treatment or condition label, interpreted: LDRT plus nivolumab, ipilimumab, low-dose cyclophosphamide and aspirin (RACIN trial). Reads for this sample came from an Illumina HiSeq 2500. First-strand cDNA was synthesized with Superscript III and a set of TRAV- and TRBV-specific primers, covering both TCRalpha and TCRbeta chains. TCRs were amplified with Phusion for approximately 19 PCR cycles using a constant-region primer together with the adapter attached to the V primers. Clones were called with MiXCR by TCRdb after fastp trimmed the public reads at Q25, and only in-frame beta chains were retained. Each CDR3 protein gets just one entry, which takes the most common genes and DNA from the rows behind it. Across this sample there are nearly 60,000 distinct CDR3 sequences, with around 23% seen only once. The top ten clonotypes cover approximately 6.4% of the sample.

The sample was PBMCs, taken after low-dose radiotherapy plus immunotherapy. Receptors were obtained from a male donor with prostate cancer.

The V and J genes are TRBV7-9 and TRBJ1-1; weak D call: TRBD1 (6 bases). V was shortened by 2 bases and J by 3 bases, with 10 bases between the two germline ends. Germline-derived CDR1 and CDR2 are SEHNR and FQNEAQ (reference sequence). This CDR3 spans 14 amino acids. CDR3 protein: CASSLLGGDTEAFF. In DNA form, the CDR3 reads TGTGCCAGCAGCTTACTAGGGGGAGACACTGAAGCTTTCTTT.

This clonotype was picked up many times. The chain combines TRBV6-2 or TRBV6-3 with TRBJ2-2; TRBD2 is a possible D gene (6 bases). The CDR3 spans 17 residues. In germline, CDR1 is MNHEY, CDR2 SVGEGT. The ends were cut back, 5 bases at V and 1 base at J, with 17 bases in the middle. CDR3 coding DNA: TGTGCCAGCAGTGATCTTCTTTCGGGGGAGAACACCGGGGAGCTGTTTTTT. Translating gives CASSDLLSGENTGELFF.

This chain connects TRBV11-2 to TRBJ2-1, with D unclear. From germline, CDR1 is SGHAT and CDR2 FQNNGV. This CDR3 is 15 amino acids long. Trimming stripped 0 bases from V and 6 bases from J, with 12 bases between. CDR3 residues: CASSLDRAVFNEQFF. DNA for the CDR3: TGTGCCAGCAGCTTAGATCGGGCAGTGTTCAATGAGCAGTTCTTC.

Concerning this clonotype: A far larger clone is one base from this, pointing to a likely read error. The chain joins TRBV9 to TRBJ2-1; 7 nucleotides line up with TRBD1. J lost 10 bases, V lost 4 bases, and 17 bases had no gene match. The CDR3 contains 16 residues. Germline V gene data show CDR1 as SGDLS and CDR2 as YYNGEE. The CDR3 sequence: CASSLLQGLDVDEQFF. In DNA, the CDR3 is TGTGCCAGCAGCCTTCTACAGGGGCTAGATGTGGACGAGCAGTTCTTC.

This clonotype is termed medium-sized. V and J are TRBV5-5 and TRBJ2-2, with TRBD1 identical over 9 bases. From germline, CDR1 is SGHKS and CDR2 YYEKEE (reference sequence). The length of the CDR3 is 15 residues. The junction had 7 bases not matched to a gene; V was cut back by 4 bases and J by 6 bases. In DNA, the CDR3 is TGTGCCAGCAGCCGACGGACAGGGGCCGCCGGGGAGCTGTTTTTT. It encodes CASSRRTGAAGELFF.

This clonotype occurred many times. The chain links TRBV7-9 to TRBJ1-6; D might be TRBD1 (6 bases). CDR3 size: 14 residues. V lost 1 base and J 8 bases, leaving 9 bases between the germline ends. Germline CDR1 reads SEHNR; CDR2 reads FQNEAQ (reference sequence). CDR3 sequence: CASSLEGGDSPLHF. The CDR3 DNA is TGTGCCAGCAGCTTAGAGGGGGGGGATTCACCCCTCCACTTT.

This clonotype was observed many times. This chain uses TRBV4-1 with TRBJ2-7, with 12 bases that match TRBD1. V shed 1 base and J 6 bases; nucleotides not matched to a gene: 7. This CDR3 spans 16 amino acids. From germline, CDR1 is MGHRA and CDR2 YSYEKL. As DNA, the CDR3 is TGCGCCAGCAGCCAAGGAGTGGGACAGGGGGCCCTCGAGCAGTACTTC. It translates to CASSQGVGQGALEQYF.

There are many counts of this clonotype. The chain recombines TRBV3-1 with TRBJ1-1; maybe TRBD1 (5 bases). V was pared by 5 bases and J by 4 bases, with 20 bases between. Germline CDR1 LGHDT, CDR2 YNNKEL (reference sequence). This CDR3 comprises 16 residues. The CDR3 spells CASSEPGAGVGTEAFF. Written as DNA, the CDR3 is TGTGCCAGCAGCGAACCCGGGGCGGGTGTAGGCACTGAAGCTTTCTTT.

Comment on this clonotype: This likely stems from a read error, as it lies one base from a far larger clone. The chain uses TRBV7-2 and TRBJ2-1; perhaps TRBD2 as D (7 bases). CDR1 is SGHTA and CDR2 is FQGNSA in the germline V gene. The CDR3 sequence is 16 residues long. V lost 5 bases and J 13 bases, leaving 27 bases between the germline ends. The CDR3 nucleotides are TGTGCCAGCAGCCGAGGGTCGGCGGGGGCTGATGAGACCCAGTTCTTC. This translates into CASSRGSAGADETQFF.

Points on this clonotype: A far larger clone is a single base away, which makes a read error likely. The chain has TRBV6-5 and TRBJ2-7, with 7 bases that match TRBD2. The J call may be incorrect, as the DNA end agrees better with TRBJ2-1. The CDR3 has 16 residues. The germline CDR1 and CDR2 sequences are MNHEY and SVGAGI. The CDR3 region is CANTTWGGSSYNEQFF. The CDR3 coding sequence is TGTGCCAACACCACTTGGGGGGGGAGCTCCTACAATGAGCAGTTCTTC.

This clonotype was seen ten or more times. This rearrangement joins TRBV6-6 to TRBJ2-2, with D maybe TRBD1 (6 bases). The CDR3 is 14 residues long. Germline CDR1 reads MNHNY; CDR2 reads SVGAGI (reference sequence). Trimming cost V 5 bases and J 5 bases, with 12 bases left between them. In nucleotides, the CDR3 is TGTGCCAGCAGTCTCTTACAGGGAACCGGGGAGCTGTTTTTT. It codes for CASSLLQGTGELFF.

This clonotype was seen at least ten times. Sequence at one end of the junction differs from germline and may be a read error. The chain couples TRBV24-1 to TRBJ1-1, with D possibly TRBD1 on 6 matching bases. The CDR3 totals 13 residues. Germline V gene data show CDR1 as KGHDR and CDR2 as SFDVKD. This CDR3 reads CATSDPSGAEAFF. The DNA of the CDR3 is TGTGCCACCAGTGATCCCTCGGGGGCTGAGGCTTTCTTT.

The chain carries TRBV5-1 and TRBJ1-2; 7 bases agree with TRBD1. This CDR3 is built from 13 residues. Trimming at V came to 2 bases and at J to 8 bases, leaving 6 bases not matched to a gene. From germline, CDR1 is SGHRS and CDR2 YFSETQ. CDR3 DNA sequence: TGCGCCAGCAGCTTCTCCGGGACAGAGGGCTACACCTTC. Its protein is CASSFSGTEGYTF.

The chain links TRBV9 to TRBJ2-7; TRBD2 matches at 13 bases. Trimming took 0 bases from V and 1 from J; bases not matched to a gene: 7. The germline V gene has CDR1 SGDLS and CDR2 YYNGEE. The CDR3 is 18 residues long. The CDR3 loop reads CASSVDTSGGAGSYEQYF. The CDR3 region has the DNA TGTGCCAGCAGCGTAGACACTAGCGGGGGGGCCGGATCCTACGAGCAGTACTTC.

This clonotype was seen ten or more times. The chain joins TRBV20-1 to TRBJ2-7; maybe TRBD1 (6 bases). This CDR3 is built from 15 residues. Per the germline V gene, CDR1 is DFQATT and CDR2 is SNEGSKA (reference sequence). Between the trimmed V and J ends, which lost 3 bases and 7 bases, there was a span of 22 bases. CDR3 loop: CSASWPGVTTGEQYF. CDR3 in DNA: TGCAGTGCTAGTTGGCCAGGGGTGACTACTGGGGAGCAGTACTTC.

This clonotype appeared many times. The V gene is TRBV27, the J gene TRBJ1-4; possibly TRBD1 for D (5 bases). Trimming pared 3 bases from V and 3 bases from J, leaving 11 bases between. Germline lookup yields CDR1 MNHEY and CDR2 SMNVEV (reference sequence). This CDR3 is built from 15 residues. The CDR3 nucleotides read TGTGCCAGCAGTTTTGGAGGGGCTTCTAATGAAAAACTGTTTTTT. It translates to CASSFGGASNEKLFF.

This chain uses TRBV6-4 with TRBJ2-1; 12 bases are shared with TRBD1. This CDR3 region has 15 residues. V gave up 6 bases and J gave up 8 bases; unmatched junction bases: 8. Germline-derived CDR1 and CDR2 are MRHNA and SNTAGT. The CDR3 here is CASSAGTGGPDEQFF. The CDR3 DNA reads as TGTGCCAGCAGCGCCGGGACAGGGGGCCCAGATGAGCAGTTCTTC.

Many counts were recorded for this clonotype. V is TRBV3-1 and J is TRBJ2-4; unclear D gene. The CDR3 length is 17 residues. Germline-derived CDR1 and CDR2 are LGHDT and YNNKEL (reference sequence). Trimming left V 0 bases short and J 0 bases short, with 12 bases between. This chain's CDR3 is CASSQDNPLLAKNIQYF. In DNA, the CDR3 is TGTGCCAGCAGCCAAGATAATCCCTTATTAGCCAAAAACATTCAGTACTTC.

This clonotype was recorded at least ten times. The V and J genes are TRBV7-9 and TRBJ1-1, with a weak D call TRBD1 (5 bases). Trimming took off 5 bases at V and 5 bases at J, with 15 bases between the two ends. The CDR3 runs 14 residues. Germline CDR1 is SEHNR and CDR2 is FQNEAQ (reference sequence). The CDR3 here is CASSPSQGGTEAFF. The CDR3 nucleotides read TGTGCCAGCAGCCCATCTCAGGGAGGTACTGAAGCTTTCTTT.

The J gene is TRBJ2-2, the V gene TRBV4-3; TRBD2 aligns across 10 bases. The CDR3 extends over 15 amino acids. CDR1 and CDR2 from the germline V gene are LGHNA and YSLEER. Trimming removed 6 bases from V and 4 bases from J; junction bases left unmatched: 5. The CDR3: CASSVAGGITGELFF. The CDR3 region has the DNA TGCGCCAGCAGTGTAGCGGGGGGAATCACCGGGGAGCTGTTTTTT.

A word on this clonotype: A far larger clone is a single base away, which makes a read error likely. V and J are TRBV6-1 and TRBJ2-3; 9 bases map to TRBD2. CDR1 is MNHNS and CDR2 is SASEGT in the germline V gene. The CDR3 is made up of 15 amino acids. Here the CDR3 reads CASRMKRGATETQYF. The CDR3 DNA is TGTGCCAGCAGGATGAAGCGGGGGGCCACAGAGACGCAGTATTTT.

This clonotype occurred many times. The CDR3 coding sequence is TGTGCCAGCAGCTTAGGAGGGACCCCGAACAATGAGCAGTTCTTC. This translates into CASSLGGTPNNEQFF. The chain is built from TRBV11-3 and TRBJ2-1; D may be TRBD1 or TRBD2 (5 bases each). The CDR3 loop spans 15 amino acids. The V end was cut by 1 base, the J end by 5 bases, with 12 bases between. Germline V CDR1 and CDR2: SGHNT, YENEEA.